This passage covers 9 T cell receptor beta chains from one sample sequenced in a study of blood T cell repertoires in COVID-19. Measured with immunoSEQ multiplex PCR; TCRdb has only the in-frame clones, and not every one. Of approximately 190,000 clones listed, approximately 80% were seen once; the top ten hold approximately 6.9%. The sample was peripheral blood. These receptors all come from a man between 60 and 75 years old with acute or convalescent COVID-19.

The chain employs TRBV9 and TRBJ1-2; D is uncertain. Germline V gene lookup returns CDR1 SGDLS and CDR2 YYNGEE. The germline V and J ends were trimmed by 0 bases and 0 bases, with 12 bases remaining between them. The CDR3 sequence is 16 residues long. The CDR3 nucleotides are TGTGCCAGCAGCGTAGACCGCACGGGTGCTAACTATGGCTACACCTTC. This translates into CASSVDRTGANYGYTF.

The rearrangement uses TRBV9 and TRBJ2-3, with 9 bases lining up with TRBD2. This CDR3 contains 18 residues. Germline CDR1 and CDR2: SGDLS and YYNGEE. V was pared by 6 bases and J by 0 bases, with 14 bases of the junction left unmatched. Here the CDR3 reads CASTRLRDAGGSTDTQYF. DNA for the CDR3: TGTGCCAGCACCAGGCTGAGGGACGCGGGAGGGAGCACAGATACGCAGTATTTT.

This clone showed up just a few times. This chain links TRBV7-8 with TRBJ2-7; D gene uncertain. Germline V gives CDR1 SGHVS, CDR2 FQNEAQ. The CDR3 runs to 15 residues. V was trimmed by 1 base and J by 2 bases, leaving 12 bases between them. The CDR3 sequence is CASSLDYSPPYEQYF. CDR3 nucleotides: TGTGCCAGCAGCTTAGACTATTCTCCACCCTACGAGCAGTACTTC.

The chain uses TRBV3-1 (or the pseudogene TRBV3-2) and TRBJ2-1; 7 bases are shared with TRBD2. There are 15 residues in the CDR3. V dropped 4 bases and J dropped 7; count of bases not matched to a gene: 10. Germline-derived CDR1 and CDR2 are LGHDT and YNNKEL (reference sequence). The CDR3 here is CASSRQTTSNNEQFF. The CDR3, as DNA: TGTGCCAGCAGCCGTCAGACGACTAGCAATAATGAGCAGTTCTTC.

This clone was recorded a few times. The rearrangement joins TRBV9 to TRBJ2-2; 8 bases line up with TRBD1. This CDR3 is built from 16 residues. Germline CDR1 SGDLS, CDR2 YYNGEE. The ends lost 1 base at V and 3 bases at J; junction bases unmatched: 5. This CDR3 is CASSVYPGGDTGELFF. Here the CDR3 DNA reads TGTGCCAGCAGCGTATATCCAGGGGGCGACACCGGGGAGCTGTTTTTT. Using reference TRBV9 and TRBJ2-2 for the parts outside the CDR3, the full variable domain is DSGVTQTPKHLITATGQRVTLRCSPRSGDLSVYWYQQSLDQGLQFLIQYYNGEERAKGNILERFSAQQFPDLHSELNLSSLELGDSALYFCASSVYPGGDTGELFFGEGSRLTVL.

The CDR3 DNA reads as TGTGCCAGCAGTCCCGTGGGACAGGCTACCGGGGAGCTGTTTTTT. It translates to CASSPVGQATGELFF. The V and J genes are TRBV28 and TRBJ2-2, with 8 bases that match TRBD1. The germline V gene encodes CDR1 MDHEN and CDR2 SYDVKM. CDR3 size: 15 residues. The J segment lost 5 bases and the V segment lost 5 bases, leaving 7 bases of the junction unmatched.

The chain is built from TRBV15 and TRBJ1-4; D is perhaps TRBD1 (6 bases). Trimming removed 0 bases from V and 1 base from J, with 15 bases in between. CDR3 size: 18 residues. CDR1 is LNHNV and CDR2 is YYDKDF in the germline V gene (reference sequence). CDR3 nucleotides: TGTGCCACCAGCAGAGATCGGGGGGCAAGGTTAACTAATGAAAAACTGTTTTTT. Encoded protein: CATSRDRGARLTNEKLFF.

V usage is TRBV7-9 and J usage is TRBJ2-5; 9 bases fit TRBD1. CDR1 and CDR2 from the germline V gene are SEHNR and FQNEAQ (reference sequence). This CDR3 comprises 14 residues. Trimming removed 5 bases from V and 7 bases from J; junction bases left unmatched: 8. The CDR3 here is CASSRDRQGGTQYF. In nucleotides, the CDR3 is TGTGCCAGCAGCCGCGACCGACAGGGGGGGACCCAGTACTTC.

V gene TRBV7-2 combines with J gene TRBJ2-7; TRBD1 matches 9 bases. The CDR3 has 14 residues. The germline gives CDR1 SGHTA, CDR2 FQGNSA. V shed 4 bases and J 2 bases; nucleotides not matched to a gene: 3. CDR3 DNA: TGTGCCAGCAGCTCCCGGGACAGGGCCTACGAGCAGTACTTC. Its protein product is CASSSRDRAYEQYF.